The clone carrying this T cell receptor beta chain was seen just once. This CDR3 is also generated by other DNA sequences in the sample. The germline V gene has CDR1 MNHEY and CDR2 SVGAGI. The V end was cut by 6 bases, the J end by 0 bases, with 8 bases between. This CDR3 is built from 13 residues. The data were taken from a study of shared clonotypes between healthy human individuals. Profiled with immunoSEQ multiplex PCR; TCRdb holds only in-frame clones, not every one. The sample includes roughly 700,000 clones, around 67% of them seen just once. The sequencing input was memory CD4+ T cells sorted from blood. The subset: CD45RA-negative fraction. The chain carries TRBV6-5 and TRBJ1-2; D not resolved. The origin of this receptor is a woman aged 25 to 39 in good health. CDR3 region: CASSLDANYGYTF. As DNA, the CDR3 is TGTGCCAGCAGCCTGGACGCTAACTATGGCTACACCTTC.